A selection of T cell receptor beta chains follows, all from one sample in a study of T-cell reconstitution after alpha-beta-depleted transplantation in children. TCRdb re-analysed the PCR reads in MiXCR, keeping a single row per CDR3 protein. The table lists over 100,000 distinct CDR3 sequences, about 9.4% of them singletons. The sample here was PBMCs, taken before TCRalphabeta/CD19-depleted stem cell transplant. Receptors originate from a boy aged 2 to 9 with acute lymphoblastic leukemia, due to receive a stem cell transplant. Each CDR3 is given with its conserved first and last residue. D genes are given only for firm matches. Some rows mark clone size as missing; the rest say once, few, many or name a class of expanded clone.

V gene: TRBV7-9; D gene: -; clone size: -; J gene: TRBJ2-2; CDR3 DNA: TGTGCCAGCAGCTCCACCCAGGGTAACTCCGGGGAGCTGTTTTTT; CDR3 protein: CASSSTQGNSGELFF
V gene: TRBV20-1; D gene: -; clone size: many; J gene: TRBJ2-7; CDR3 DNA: TGCAGTGTATCCGGGACAACCTACGAGCAGTACTTC; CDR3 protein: CSVSGTTYEQYF
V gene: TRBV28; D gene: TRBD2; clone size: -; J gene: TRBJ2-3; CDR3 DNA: TGTGCCAGCAGTTCGACTAGCGGGACCGGCGATACGCAGTATTTT; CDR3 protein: CASSSTSGTGDTQYF
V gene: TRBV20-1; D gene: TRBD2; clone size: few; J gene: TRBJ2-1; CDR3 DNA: TGCAGTGCTAGAAGACTAGCGGGAGGGTTTAGCGATGAGCAGTTCTTC; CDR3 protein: CSARRLAGGFSDEQFF
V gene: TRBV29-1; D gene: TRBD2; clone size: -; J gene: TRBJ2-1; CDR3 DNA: TGCAGCGTTCGACTAGCGGGACGGCTAAATGAGCAGTTCTTC; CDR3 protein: CSVRLAGRLNEQFF
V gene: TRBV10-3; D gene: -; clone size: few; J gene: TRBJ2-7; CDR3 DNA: TGTGCCATCACGCCTGACTCCGCGGGGGAGCAGTACTTC; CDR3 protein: CAITPDSAGEQYF
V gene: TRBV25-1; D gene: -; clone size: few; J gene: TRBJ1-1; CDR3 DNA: TGTGCCAGCAGTGAACAGGGACGGGACACTGAAGCTTTCTTT; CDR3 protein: CASSEQGRDTEAFF
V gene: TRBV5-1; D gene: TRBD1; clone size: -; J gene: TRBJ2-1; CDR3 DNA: TGCGCCAGCAGTTCCGGGACAGCAAGCAGCTCCTACAATGAGCAGTTCTTC; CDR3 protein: CASSSGTASSSYNEQFF
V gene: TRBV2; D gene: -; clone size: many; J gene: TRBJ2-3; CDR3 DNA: TGTGCCAGCAGATCCGGCAGCACAGATACGCAGTATTTT; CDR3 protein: CASRSGSTDTQYF
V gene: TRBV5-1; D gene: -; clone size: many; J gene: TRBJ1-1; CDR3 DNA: TGCGCCAGCAGCTTGGCCGGAGGGGCTGAAGCTTTCTTT; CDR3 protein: CASSLAGGAEAFF
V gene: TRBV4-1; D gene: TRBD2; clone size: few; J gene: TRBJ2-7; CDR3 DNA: TGCGCCAGCAGCTACACTAGCGCCTACGAGCAGTACTTC; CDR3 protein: CASSYTSAYEQYF
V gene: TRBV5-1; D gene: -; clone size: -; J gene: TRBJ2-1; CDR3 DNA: TGCGCCAGCAGCCTACCCAGGGGGGTCTCCTACAATGAGCAGTTCTTC; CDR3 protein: CASSLPRGVSYNEQFF
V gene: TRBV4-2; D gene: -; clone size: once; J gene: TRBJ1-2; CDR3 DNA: TGTGCCATGAGCGCCGGGCGGATCTATGGCTACACCTTC; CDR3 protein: CAMSAGRIYGYTF
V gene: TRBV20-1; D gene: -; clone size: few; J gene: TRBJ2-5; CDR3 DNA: TGCAGTGCCATCCTAGCGATCCGCCAAGAGACCCAGTACTTC; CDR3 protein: CSAILAIRQETQYF
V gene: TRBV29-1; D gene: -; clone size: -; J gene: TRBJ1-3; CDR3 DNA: TGCAGCGTTGGACATTCCTCTGGAAACACCATATATTTT; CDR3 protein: CSVGHSSGNTIYF
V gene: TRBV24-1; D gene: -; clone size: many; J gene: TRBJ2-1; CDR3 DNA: TGTGCCACCAGTGATTCCCTCTGGAAGGGGGGGAGCTCCTACAATGAGCAGTTCTTC; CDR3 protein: CATSDSLWKGGSSYNEQFF
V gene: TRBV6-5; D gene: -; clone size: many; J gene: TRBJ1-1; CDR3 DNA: TGTGCCAGCAGTTACTCGATCTTTCCGGACACGAACACTGAAGCTTTCTTT; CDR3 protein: CASSYSIFPDTNTEAFF
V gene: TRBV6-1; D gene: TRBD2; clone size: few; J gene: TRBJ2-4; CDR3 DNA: TGTGCCAGCAGTCCCAACCGGACTAGCTCCAGAAACATTCAGTACTTC; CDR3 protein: CASSPNRTSSRNIQYF
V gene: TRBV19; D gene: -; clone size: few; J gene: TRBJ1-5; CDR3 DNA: TGTGCCAGTAGTACTATAGGGGAAGGTCCCCAGCATTTT; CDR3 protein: CASSTIGEGPQHF
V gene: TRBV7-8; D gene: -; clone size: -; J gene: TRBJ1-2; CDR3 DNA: TGTGCCAGCAGCTTAGCGTTGGAGGGGTCCTATGGCTACACCTTC; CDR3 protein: CASSLALEGSYGYTF
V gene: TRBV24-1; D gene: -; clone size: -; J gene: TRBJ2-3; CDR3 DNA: TGTGCCACCAGTGATCCGTCGCCCGGGGTAGGAGGAGATACGCAGTATTTT; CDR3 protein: CATSDPSPGVGGDTQYF
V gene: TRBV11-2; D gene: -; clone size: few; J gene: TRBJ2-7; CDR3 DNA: TGTGCCAGCAGCTACCATTACGAGCAGTACTTC; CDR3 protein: CASSYHYEQYF
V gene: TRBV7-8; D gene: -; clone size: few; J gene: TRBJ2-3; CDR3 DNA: TGTGCCAGCAGTCCACTATACCCCACAGATACGCAGTATTTT; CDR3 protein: CASSPLYPTDTQYF
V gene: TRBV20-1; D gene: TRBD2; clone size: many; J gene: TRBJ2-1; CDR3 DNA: TGCAGTGCTAGAGTCGGGACTAGCGGGAATAATGAGCAGTTCTTC; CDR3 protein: CSARVGTSGNNEQFF
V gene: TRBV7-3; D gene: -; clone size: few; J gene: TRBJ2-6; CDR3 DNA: TGTGCCAGCAGCTATAGTGGGGCGCGTGGGGCCAACGTCCTGACTTTC; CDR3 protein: CASSYSGARGANVLTF
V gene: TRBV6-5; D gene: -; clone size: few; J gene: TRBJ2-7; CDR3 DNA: TGTGCCAGCAGCGACGGTCTCGGGGAGCAGTACTTC; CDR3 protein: CASSDGLGEQYF
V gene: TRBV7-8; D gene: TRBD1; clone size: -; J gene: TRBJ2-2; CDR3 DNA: TGTGCCAGCAGCTTAATTGGCAGGGGGTGGACCGGGGAGCTGTTTTTT; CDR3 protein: CASSLIGRGWTGELFF
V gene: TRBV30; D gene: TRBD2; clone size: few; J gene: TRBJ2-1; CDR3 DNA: TGTGCCTGGAGGACTAGCGGGAGGGGGTCCTACAATGAGCAGTTCTTC; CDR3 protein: CAWRTSGRGSYNEQFF
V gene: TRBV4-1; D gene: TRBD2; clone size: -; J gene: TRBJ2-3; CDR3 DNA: TGCGCCAGCAGCCACAGAGGCGGGGGGCGCAGGGATACGCAGTATTTT; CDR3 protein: CASSHRGGGRRDTQYF
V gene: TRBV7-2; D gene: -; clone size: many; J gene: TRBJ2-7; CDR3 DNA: TGTGCCAGCAGCAGAGGGGGCGGGACCTACGAGCAGTACTTC; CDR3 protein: CASSRGGGTYEQYF
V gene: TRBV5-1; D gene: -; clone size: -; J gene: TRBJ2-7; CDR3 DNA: TGCGCCAGCAGCACAAGGGGGGGCGTTTCCTACGAGCAGTACTTC; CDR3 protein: CASSTRGGVSYEQYF
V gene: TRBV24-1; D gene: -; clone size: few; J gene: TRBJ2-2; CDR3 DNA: TGTGCCACCAGTGTCATAGGGAGCGGGGAGCTGTTTTTT; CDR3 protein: CATSVIGSGELFF
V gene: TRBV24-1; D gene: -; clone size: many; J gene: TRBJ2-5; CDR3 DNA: TGTGCCACCGGGAGCGGTAAGGAGAATCGTCTGGGGGAGACCCAGTACTTC; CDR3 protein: CATGSGKENRLGETQYF
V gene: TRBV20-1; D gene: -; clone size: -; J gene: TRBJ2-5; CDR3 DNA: TGCAGTGCTACGGGGCTGAGGGAGACCCAGTACTTC; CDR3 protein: CSATGLRETQYF
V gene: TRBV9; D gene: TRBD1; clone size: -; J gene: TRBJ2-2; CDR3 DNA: TGTGCCAGCAGCGGCCGGACAGGGGGCACCGGGGAGCTGTTTTTT; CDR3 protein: CASSGRTGGTGELFF
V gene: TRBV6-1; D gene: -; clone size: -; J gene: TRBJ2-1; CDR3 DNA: TGTGCCAGCAGTGAAAGGTCTAGCGTTGGCTACAATGAGCAGTTCTTC; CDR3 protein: CASSERSSVGYNEQFF
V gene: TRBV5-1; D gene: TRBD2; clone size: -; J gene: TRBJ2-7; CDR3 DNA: TGCGCCAGCAGCTTGGGTTTCCTAGCGGGGCCGACCTACGAGCAGTACTTC; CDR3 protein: CASSLGFLAGPTYEQYF
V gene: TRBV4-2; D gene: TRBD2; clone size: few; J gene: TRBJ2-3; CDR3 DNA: TGTGCCAGCAGCCTATTAGCTAGCGGGAGGGCCACAGATACGCAGTATTTT; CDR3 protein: CASSLLASGRATDTQYF
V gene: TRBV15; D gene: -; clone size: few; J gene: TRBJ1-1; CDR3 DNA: TGTGCCACCAGCCCCCAAGGCAGGAACACTGAAGCTTTCTTT; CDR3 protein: CATSPQGRNTEAFF
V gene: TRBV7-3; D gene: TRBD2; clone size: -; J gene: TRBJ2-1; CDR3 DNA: TGTGCCAGCCGCCGGGCGGGAGGGCCGGGAAATGAGCAGTTCTTC; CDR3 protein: CASRRAGGPGNEQFF
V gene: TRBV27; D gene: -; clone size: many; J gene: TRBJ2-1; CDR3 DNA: TGTGCCAGCAGTCGCTACAATGAGCAGTTCTTC; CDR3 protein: CASSRYNEQFF
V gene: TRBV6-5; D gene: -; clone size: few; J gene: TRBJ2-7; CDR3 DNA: TGTGCCAGCAGTCCCTCGATCGCCTACGAGCAGTACTTC; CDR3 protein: CASSPSIAYEQYF
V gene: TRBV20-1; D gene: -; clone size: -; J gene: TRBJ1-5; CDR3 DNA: TGCAGTGCTAGTAACGGCAATCAGCCCCAGCATTTT; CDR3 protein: CSASNGNQPQHF
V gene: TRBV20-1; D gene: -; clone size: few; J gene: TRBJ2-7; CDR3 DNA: TGCAGTGCTAGGGGGGCTAGTGCGTACGAGCAGTACTTC; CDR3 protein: CSARGASAYEQYF
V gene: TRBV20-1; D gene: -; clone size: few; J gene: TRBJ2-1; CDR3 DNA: TGCAGTGCTATGGACGTCAGCTCCTACAATGAGCAGTTCTTC; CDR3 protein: CSAMDVSSYNEQFF
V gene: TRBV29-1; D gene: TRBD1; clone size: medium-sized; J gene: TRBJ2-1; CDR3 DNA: TGCAGCGTTGTAGGGGACAGAAACTACAATGAGCAGTTCTTC; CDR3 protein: CSVVGDRNYNEQFF
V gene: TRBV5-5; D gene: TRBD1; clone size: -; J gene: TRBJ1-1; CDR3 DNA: TGTGCCAGCAGCTTGTTAGGGACAGGGGTTGACACTGAAGCTTTCTTT; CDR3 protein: CASSLLGTGVDTEAFF
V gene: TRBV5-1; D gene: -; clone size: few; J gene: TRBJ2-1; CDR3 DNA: TGCGCCAGCAGGCCTCGGGAACTCTACAATGAGCAGTTCTTC; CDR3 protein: CASRPRELYNEQFF
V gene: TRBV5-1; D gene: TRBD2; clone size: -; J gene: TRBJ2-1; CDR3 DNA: TGCGCCAGCAGTAAACTAGCGGGAGGACCCTACAATGAGCAGTTCTTC; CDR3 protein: CASSKLAGGPYNEQFF
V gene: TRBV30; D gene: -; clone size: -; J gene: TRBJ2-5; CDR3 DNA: TGTGCCTGGAGTGTAGGTCGGGAGACCCAGTACTTC; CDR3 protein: CAWSVGRETQYF
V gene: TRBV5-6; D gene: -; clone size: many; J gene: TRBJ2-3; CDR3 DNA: TGTGCCAGCAGCGATGGACCCAGGGGTACGCAGTATTTT; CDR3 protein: CASSDGPRGTQYF
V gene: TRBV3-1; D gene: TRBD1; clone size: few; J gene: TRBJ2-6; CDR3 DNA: TGTGCCAGCAAGCCAAGATGGGACAGGAGCTCTGGGGCCAACGTCCTGACTTTC; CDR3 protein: CASKPRWDRSSGANVLTF
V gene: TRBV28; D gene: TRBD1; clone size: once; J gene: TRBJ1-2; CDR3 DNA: TGTGCGCCCCCACCTACAGGGGGCGCTAGGTATGGCTACACCTTC; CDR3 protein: CAPPPTGGARYGYTF